Following are 8 T cell receptor beta chains from one sample sequenced in a study of T cells in Graves' hyperthyroidism and ophthalmopathy. RNA transcripts provided the source from which TCR beta CDR3 regions were amplified. In the first-round RT-PCR of the TCR CDR3, the HTBI primer set was used. TCRdb redid the calling of the multiplex PCR reads with MiXCR, one entry per CDR3 protein. The profile shows under 300,000 distinct CDR3 sequences, 25% to 30% of them singletons. The sample consisted of blood. These receptor sequences come from a man in his forties with Graves' hyperthyroidism that later progressed to Graves' ophthalmopathy.

The chain carries TRBV30 and TRBJ2-5; possible D gene TRBD1, 8 bases. The V end lost 5 bases, the J end lost 1 base, and 17 bases lay between the germline ends. Germline-derived CDR1 and CDR2 are GTSNPN and SVGIG (reference sequence). This CDR3 has 15 residues. CDR3 bases: TGTGCCTGGGACTTCACAGGGGGGGGCCAAGAGACCCAGTACTTC. Its translation: CAWDFTGGGQETQYF.

J is TRBJ2-7 and V is TRBV6-2 or TRBV6-3; the D gene is possibly TRBD2 (5 bases). Germline CDR1 reads MNHEY; CDR2 reads SVGEGT. Trimming pared 7 bases from V and 0 bases from J, leaving 19 bases between. The CDR3 totals 16 residues. The CDR3 coding sequence is TGTGCCAGCACCCTGCGCGGGCGGAGTGGCTCCTACGAGCAGTACTTC. Protein: CASTLRGRSGSYEQYF.

This clonotype has ten or more counts. This rearrangement joins TRBV4-1 to TRBJ1-2; 8 bases agree with TRBD1. After removal of 0 bases from V and 2 bases from J, the junction contained 5 bases not matched to a gene. Germline V CDR1 and CDR2: MGHRA, YSYEKL. The length of the CDR3 is 16 residues. The CDR3 loop reads CASSQDTGQGNYGYTF. In DNA form, the CDR3 reads TGCGCCAGCAGCCAAGATACAGGACAGGGCAACTATGGCTACACCTTC.

This clonotype has just one count. V usage is TRBV7-2 and J usage is TRBJ2-5, with TRBD2 as a possible D gene (7 bases). Looked up from germline, CDR1 is SGHTA and CDR2 is FQGNSA. Trimming shortened V by 3 bases and J by 5 bases, and 19 bases separated the two germline ends. There are 16 residues in the CDR3. This CDR3 reads CASSLVLGGRGETQYF. CDR3 coding DNA: TGTGCCAGCAGCTTGGTCTTAGGGGGGAGGGGCGAGACCCAGTACTTC.

This clonotype was detected only once. The chain uses TRBV19 and TRBJ1-1; no clear D. Looked up from germline, CDR1 is LNHDA and CDR2 is SQIVND (reference sequence). With 11 bases removed from V and 1 base from J, the gap between germline ends came to 14 bases. The CDR3 totals 13 residues. CDR3 residues: CASGATSNTEAFF. As DNA, the CDR3 is TGTGCCTCGGGAGCCACTTCGAACACTGAAGCTTTCTTT.

This clonotype was observed many times. The rearrangement links TRBV5-1 to TRBJ2-5; the D gene is possibly TRBD1 (5 bases). This CDR3 has 14 amino acids. Germline CDR1 reads SGHRS; CDR2 reads YFSETQ. Trimming took 4 bases from V and 0 from J, leaving 10 bases between them. The CDR3 sequence is CASSQDSNQETQYF. The CDR3 nucleotides read TGCGCCAGCAGCCAAGACAGCAACCAAGAGACCCAGTACTTC.

This clonotype has only a few counts. The chain links TRBV28 to TRBJ2-2, with D perhaps assigned TRBD1 or TRBD2 (7 bases each). The germline gives CDR1 MDHEN, CDR2 SYDVKM. V lost 4 bases and J lost 8, with 20 bases in between. The CDR3 spans 16 residues. Here the CDR3 DNA reads TGTGCCAGCAGTTCGCAGGGGGAAAGAGCGGGAGGGGAGCTGTTTTTT. This gives the protein CASSSQGERAGGELFF.

Ten or more counts support this clonotype. The V and J genes are TRBV5-1 and TRBJ2-2; 9 nucleotides match TRBD1. Germline V gene sequence: CDR1 SGHRS, CDR2 YFSETQ. CDR3 size: 15 residues. The V and J ends lost 0 bases and 6 bases, in that order; junction bases with no gene match: 3. CDR3 DNA: TGCGCCAGCAGCTTGGATAGGACAGGGGCCGGGGAGCTGTTTTTT. Protein sequence: CASSLDRTGAGELFF.